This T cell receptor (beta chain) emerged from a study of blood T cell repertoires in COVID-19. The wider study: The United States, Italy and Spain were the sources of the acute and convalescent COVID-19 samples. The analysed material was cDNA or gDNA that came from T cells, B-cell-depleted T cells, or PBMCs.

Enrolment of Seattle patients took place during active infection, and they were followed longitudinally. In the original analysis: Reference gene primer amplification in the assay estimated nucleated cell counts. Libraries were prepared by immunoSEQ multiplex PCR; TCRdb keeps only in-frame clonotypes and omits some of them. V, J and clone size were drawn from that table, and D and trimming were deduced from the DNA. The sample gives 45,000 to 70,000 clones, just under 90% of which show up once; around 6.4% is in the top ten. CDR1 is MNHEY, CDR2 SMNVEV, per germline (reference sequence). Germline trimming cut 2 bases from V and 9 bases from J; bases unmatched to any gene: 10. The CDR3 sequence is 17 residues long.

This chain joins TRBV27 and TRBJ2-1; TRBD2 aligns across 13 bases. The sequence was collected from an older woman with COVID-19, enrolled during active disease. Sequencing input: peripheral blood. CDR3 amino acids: CASSLLGPGLAGSEQFF. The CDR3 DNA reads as TGTGCCAGCAGTTTACTAGGACCGGGACTAGCGGGATCTGAGCAGTTCTTC.